This TCR beta chain was observed in a study of blood T cell repertoires in COVID-19. This CDR3 spans 16 amino acids. The V segment lost 2 bases and the J segment 5 bases; nucleotides outside the gene matches: 6. Per germline, CDR1 SNHLY and CDR2 FYNNEI. The data were produced by immunoSEQ multiplex PCR, yet TCRdb's version contains in-frame clones alone and is incomplete. The sample has a few hundred thousand clones; about 86% are singletons. Sequenced: peripheral blood. The genes are TRBV2 and TRBJ2-7; 13 bases line up with TRBD2. The TCR was taken from a man aged 18-30 years with active or convalescent COVID-19. The CDR3 sequence is CASSEQGLAGVNEQYF. The CDR3 DNA follows: TGTGCCAGCAGTGAACAAGGACTAGCGGGAGTGAACGAGCAGTACTTC.